These 12 T cell receptor beta chains were all obtained from the same sample, sequenced in a study of tumor-infiltrating lymphocytes in primary liver carcinoma. For blood RNA, unsorted whole blood served as the source, and germline DNA was extracted too. A primer matching the constant region was used to make TCR beta cDNA from approximately 0.45 ug of total RNA. Three nested multiplex PCR rounds of slightly modified ARM-PCR generated TCR beta libraries. Each of the first two PCR rounds ran 9 to 11 cycles with TRBV1-TRBV30 forward and C-beta reverse primers. Each CDR3 protein is one row after TCRdb ran MiXCR on the multiplex PCR reads. The sample has 200,000 or so distinct CDR3 sequences; about two thirds are singletons. Input material: peripheral blood. The receptors shown here come from an older woman with primary liver carcinoma and hepatitis B virus infection.

This clonotype came up many times. The V gene is TRBV10-3, the J gene TRBJ2-3; 8 positions match TRBD2. This CDR3 is 15 amino acids long. Per the germline V gene, CDR1 is ENHRY and CDR2 is SYGVKD. Trimming at V came to 6 bases and at J to 3 bases, leaving 8 bases not matched to a gene. The DNA for the CDR3 is TGTGCCATCAGGAGGCGAGCGGGAGAGACAGATACGCAGTATTTT. Amino acids: CAIRRRAGETDTQYF.

V is TRBV29-1 and J is TRBJ2-3; 8 bases map to TRBD1. From germline, CDR1 is SQVTM and CDR2 ANQGSEA. The CDR3 runs to 13 residues. V shed 8 bases and J 9 bases; nucleotides not matched to a gene: 13. Written as DNA, the CDR3 is TGCAGCATTGGACTCAGGGGGCGAGACACGCAGTATTTT. Its protein is CSIGLRGRDTQYF.

For this clonotype: Relative to the germline gene, one junction end is altered; a read error may explain this. This chain joins TRBV5-6 and TRBJ2-6, with D possibly TRBD1 on 5 matching bases. CDR3 length: 15 residues. CDR1 and CDR2 from the germline V gene are SGHDT and YYEEEE. CDR3 amino acids: CASSFRSSGANVPTF. CDR3 DNA: TGTGCCAGCAGCTTCCGGAGCTCTGGGGCCAACGTCCCGACTTTC.

As for this clonotype: One base away lies a much larger clone, so this may be a sequencing read error. The chain uses TRBV5-1 and TRBJ2-7; TRBD1 aligns across 8 bases. Germline V lookup: CDR1 SGHRS, CDR2 YFSETQ. The CDR3 length is 15 residues. With 3 bases clipped from V and 3 bases from J, the junction kept 8 bases outside the gene matches. The CDR3 sequence: CASSYDTGGVYEQYF. CDR3 nucleotides: TGCGCCAGCAGCTACGATACAGGGGGAGTCTACGAGCAGTACTTC.

Note on this clonotype: A much more abundant neighbour one base away suggests this may be a read error. Here the CDR3 omits its conserved ending phenylalanine or tryptophan, so a read error is the likely source. The chain carries TRBV6-1 and TRBJ1-5; tentatively, D is TRBD1 (6 bases). Trimming left V 6 bases short and J 4 bases short, with 10 bases between. Germline loops: CDR1 MNHNS, CDR2 SASEGT. The CDR3 is made up of 13 amino acids. DNA for the CDR3: TGTGCCAGCAGAAGACAGGTAAATCAGCCCCAGCATTCT. Its protein product is CASRRQVNQPQHS.

As concerns this clonotype: A much larger clone is a single base away; this may be a read error. The chain couples TRBV6-2 or TRBV6-3 to TRBJ2-6; D call uncertain. The ends were cut back, 10 bases at V and 2 bases at J, with 18 bases in the middle. The CDR3 extends over 16 amino acids. Germline values: CDR1 MNHEY, CDR2 SVGEGT. The CDR3 reads CATTWAIDPGANVLTF. The DNA of the CDR3 is TGTGCCACCACTTGGGCAATAGACCCTGGGGCCAACGTCCTGACTTTC.

The table lists this clonotype with many counts. The chain has TRBV6-6 and TRBJ1-2; TRBD1 matches at 10 bases. The CDR3 totals 15 residues. V was clipped by 4 bases and J by 6 bases; unmatched bases: 8. Germline-derived CDR1 and CDR2 are MNHNY and SVGAGI (reference sequence). The CDR3 DNA reads TGTGCCAGCAGTTTGCGGGACAGGGGATTGGATGGCTACACCTTC. This gives the protein CASSLRDRGLDGYTF.

Details on this clonotype: Its ends do not fully match the called genes, so a read error is possible. J is TRBJ1-2 and V is TRBV30; 7 nucleotides match TRBD1. Looked up from germline, CDR1 is GTSNPN and CDR2 is SVGIG (reference sequence). The CDR3 has 15 residues. The CDR3 is CVWKPGQHRGDGYIF. The CDR3 coding sequence is TGTGTCTGGAAACCCGGACAGCACAGGGGCGATGGCTACATCTTC. The full variable domain, rest sourced from reference TRBV30 and TRBJ1-2, is SQTIHQWPATLVQPVGSPLSLECTVEGTSNPNLYWYRQAAGRGLQLLFYSVGIGQISSEVPQNLSASRPQDRQFILSSKKLLLSDSGFYLCVWKPGQHRGDGYIFGSGTRLTVV.

With regard to this clonotype: It may be a read error: a sequence one base away is much more abundant. The chain uses TRBV14 and TRBJ1-1; D call uncertain. Trimming removed 0 bases at V and 0 bases at J, with 8 bases between. The length of the CDR3 is 15 residues. Germline lookup yields CDR1 SGHDN and CDR2 FVKESK. In DNA, the CDR3 is TGTGCCAGCAGCCAAGAGAGGGCCGTGAACACTGAAGCTTTCTTT. Its translation is CASSQERAVNTEAFF.

Notes on this clonotype: No conserved phenylalanine or tryptophan ends this CDR3, so it is likely a read error. The V gene is TRBV12-3 or TRBV12-4, the J gene TRBJ1-1; D is uncertain. The CDR3 contains 13 residues. The V and J ends lost 5 bases and 0 bases respectively, with 7 bases between them. The CDR3 here is CASSPGLNTEAFL. The CDR3 DNA sequence: TGTGCCAGCAGTCCTGGCCTGAACACTGAAGCTTTCTTA.

The CDR3 nucleotides read TGTGCCAGCAGTGAATGGGAGACTACTACGAACACCGGGGAGCTGTTTTTT. Translating gives CASSEWETTTNTGELFF. V gene TRBV25-1 combines with J gene TRBJ2-2; TRBD2 is a possible D gene (5 bases). Germline CDR1 reads MGHDK; CDR2 reads SYGVNS. This CDR3 is built from 17 residues. Trimming pared 1 base from V and 0 bases from J, leaving 12 bases between.

As for this clonotype: A much larger clone is a single base away; this may be a read error. The CDR3 DNA reads TGTGCCAGCAGTACAGGAGGGCCCTTGTACAATGAGCAGTTCTTC. The encoded protein is CASSTGGPLYNEQFF. The J gene is TRBJ2-1, the V gene TRBV13; a possible D gene is TRBD2 (6 bases). The length of the CDR3 is 15 residues. V was pared by 6 bases and J by 4 bases, with 16 bases between. Germline V gives CDR1 PRHDT, CDR2 FYEKMQ (reference sequence).